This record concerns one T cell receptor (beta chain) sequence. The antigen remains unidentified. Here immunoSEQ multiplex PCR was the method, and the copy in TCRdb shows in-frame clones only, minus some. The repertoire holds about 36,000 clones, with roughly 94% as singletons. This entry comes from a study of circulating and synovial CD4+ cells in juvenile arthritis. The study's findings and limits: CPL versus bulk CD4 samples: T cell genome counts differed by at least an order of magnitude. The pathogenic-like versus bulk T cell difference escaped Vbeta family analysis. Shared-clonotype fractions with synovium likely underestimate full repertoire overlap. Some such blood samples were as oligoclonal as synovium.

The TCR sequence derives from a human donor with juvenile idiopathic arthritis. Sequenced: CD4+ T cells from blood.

The CDR3 here is CASSQGREDYGYTF. The CDR3 DNA reads as TGTGCCAGCTCACAGGGAAGGGAGGACTATGGCTACACCTTC. The chain links TRBV18 to TRBJ1-2; D unresolved. Germline V CDR1 and CDR2: KGHSH, LQKENI. The CDR3 is 14 amino acids. V was trimmed by 4 bases and J by 3 bases, leaving 12 bases between them.